The source of this T cell receptor beta chain is a study of cytomegalovirus exposure and HLA in healthy donors. Study-wide points: Per a prior analysis, the majority of TCR beta V segments were productive roughly 87% or roughly 30% of the time. CMV serostatus was the only recorded immune exposure for donors.

A multiplex PCR was run with 60 Vbeta primers and 13 Jbeta primers. Using immunoSEQ multiplex PCR, the repertoire was profiled, and TCRdb retains in-frame clones only, with some absent. The sample has about 190,000 clones, 60% to 85% seen once. Turning to this clone: The antigen is unknown.

The source material was PBMCs. The sequence was obtained from a woman aged 18-29 years in good health and CMV-seronegative.

The CDR3 nucleotides read TGTGCCAGCAGCTTAGCGAGCCGCGGGACTGAAGCTTTCTTT. This sequence encodes CASSLASRGTEAFF. This chain links TRBV7-2 with TRBJ1-1; D gene uncertain. This CDR3 contains 14 residues. The germline V gene has CDR1 SGHTA and CDR2 FQGNSA. V shed 0 bases and J shed 5 bases, with 10 bases lying between them.